The clone carrying this TCR beta chain has a handful of counts. Its antigen is not identified. Of the isolated RNA, all was reverse transcribed, and so the sequenced material was expressed TCRB transcripts. Produced via immunoSEQ multiplex PCR; TCRdb's table is partial and in-frame only. The sample includes about 340,000 clones, 7.5% to 9% of them seen just once. There are 13 residues in the CDR3. V lost 4 bases to trimming and J lost 2 bases, with 11 bases between them. Per the germline V gene, CDR1 is SQVTM and CDR2 is ANQGSEA. The sample comes from a study of beta chain features in type 1 diabetes. Points from the study as a whole: When Type 1 diabetes patients were examined, their TCRB CDR3s proved moderately but significantly shorter in all four CD4+ subsets. Any HLA-type effect on TCRB rearrangement remained unresolved here.

Sequencing was carried out using central memory CD4+ T cells from blood. This sequence originates from a woman aged 18-30 years in good health. The V and J genes are TRBV29-1 and TRBJ2-5; D gene ambiguous. The CDR3 sequence is CSVVLRWQETQYF. The DNA of the CDR3 is TGCAGCGTTGTTTTGCGTTGGCAAGAGACCCAGTACTTC.